Listed below are T cell receptor beta chains from one sample, sequenced in a study of response to subunit inactivated influenza vaccine. TCRdb independently ran MiXCR on the RT-PCR reads; one entry per CDR3 protein. The table lists around 600,000 distinct CDR3 sequences, 10% to 12% of them singletons. The same data also contributed to another study, on T cells expressing NK-cell markers.

This specimen was PBMCs from blood, taken on the day of vaccination. The receptors derive from a man over 45 who received an inactivated influenza vaccine. Both conserved end residues are part of each CDR3. The D gene is left open where the match is weak. Some rows have no size entry. The others give once, few or many, or a class for an expanded clone.

d_call | clone_size | j_call | v_call | cdr3_nt | cdr3_aa
. | . | TRBJ1-3 | TRBV5-1 | TGCGCCAGCAGCTTGGACGGCACCTCTGGAAACACCATATATTTT | CASSLDGTSGNTIYF
. | many | TRBJ2-2 | TRBV12-3/TRBV12-4 | TGTGCCAGCAGTTTTGGTGGGGTTACCACCGGGGAGCTGTTTTTT | CASSFGGVTTGELFF
TRBD2 | few | TRBJ2-1 | TRBV5-6 | TGTGCCTGGAGGACTAGCGGGGGGGCTAATGAGCAGTTCTTC | CAWRTSGGANEQFF
TRBD2 | . | TRBJ2-7 | TRBV5-8 | TGTGCCAGCTCTAACTTACTAGCGGGAGAACAGTACTTC | CASSNLLAGEQYF
. | . | TRBJ2-3 | TRBV12-3/TRBV12-4 | TGTGCCAGCAGTTTAGTTCTACGCACAGATACGCAGTATTTT | CASSLVLRTDTQYF
. | many | TRBJ1-1 | TRBV5-1 | TGCGCCAGCAGCTTGGAATGGGGGACTGAAGCTTTCTTT | CASSLEWGTEAFF
. | . | TRBJ2-7 | TRBV30 | TGTGCCTGGGGCCCGGGGTTAGGCGAGCAGTACTTC | CAWGPGLGEQYF
. | few | TRBJ2-7 | TRBV20-1 | TGCAGTGCTAGAGGAACAGGGATGGGAAACGAGCAGTACTTC | CSARGTGMGNEQYF
. | . | TRBJ2-7 | TRBV6-2/TRBV6-3 | TGTGCCAGCACCTCCTTAGGTTACGAGCAGTACTTC | CASTSLGYEQYF
TRBD2 | many | TRBJ2-1 | TRBV7-2 | TGTGCCAGCATAGCGGGGGGCTCCTACAATGAGCAGTTCTTC | CASIAGGSYNEQFF
. | few | TRBJ1-3 | TRBV7-2 | TGTGCCAGCAGCCACCCCCCAAACACCATATATTTT | CASSHPPNTIYF
. | few | TRBJ2-2 | TRBV12-3/TRBV12-4 | TGTGCCAGCAGTTTGTCTACGGAGTTCCAAACCGGGGAGCTGTTTTTT | CASSLSTEFQTGELFF
TRBD2 | . | TRBJ2-3 | TRBV5-1 | TGCGCCAGCAGCTTGGTCAGGACTAGCGGGACAGATACGCAGTATTTT | CASSLVRTSGTDTQYF
. | . | TRBJ1-3 | TRBV7-2 | TGTGCCAGCAGCTTAGACAGGGTGGGAAACACCATATATTTT | CASSLDRVGNTIYF
TRBD1 | . | TRBJ2-1 | TRBV10-3 | TGTGCCATCAGTCCTCCACCGGGACAGGGGGCTTATGAGCAGTTCTTC | CAISPPPGQGAYEQFF
TRBD1 | . | TRBJ2-5 | TRBV7-2 | TGTGCCAGCAGCTTATCATACAGGGGGCGCGAAGAGACCCAGTACTTC | CASSLSYRGREETQYF
. | few | TRBJ1-1 | TRBV29-1 | TGCAGCGCGCTCGATGTGGGGCCTGAAGCTTTCTTT | CSALDVGPEAFF
TRBD2 | . | TRBJ2-5 | TRBV18 | TGTGCCAGCTCACCTCTAGCGGGGATTCAAGAGACCCAGTACTTC | CASSPLAGIQETQYF
TRBD2 | few | TRBJ2-7 | TRBV13 | TGTGCCAGCAGCTTAGCACGGGAGGCCCCCTACGAGCAGTACTTC | CASSLAREAPYEQYF
. | . | TRBJ1-6 | TRBV20-1 | TGCAGTGCTAGAAGGGCAAGTAAACCCCTCCACTTT | CSARRASKPLHF
. | . | TRBJ2-3 | TRBV4-1 | TGCGCCAGCAGCCAAGACCGCTTTATCGGATCCGGCACAGATACGCAGTATTTT | CASSQDRFIGSGTDTQYF
TRBD1 | . | TRBJ2-4 | TRBV10-1 | TGCGCCAGCGAAGGACAGGAAAACATTCAGTACTTC | CASEGQENIQYF
. | once | TRBJ1-1 | TRBV7-9 | TGTGCCAGCAGCTTAGCGGAGGGGGGGCCTGAAGCTTTCTTT | CASSLAEGGPEAFF
. | few | TRBJ2-1 | TRBV24-1 | TGTGCCACCAGTGACAATACAGGGCTTGGCTACAATGAGCAGTTCTTC | CATSDNTGLGYNEQFF
. | many | TRBJ2-6 | TRBV12-3/TRBV12-4 | TGTGCCAGCAGCCTCTCTGGGGCCAACGTCCTGACTTTC | CASSLSGANVLTF
TRBD1 | few | TRBJ2-1 | TRBV3-1 | TGTGCCAGCAGCCAAGATGGGACAGGCAATGAGCAGTTCTTC | CASSQDGTGNEQFF
. | few | TRBJ2-1 | TRBV29-1 | TGCAGCGTTAAGGGGGGCAGCTCCTACAATGAGCAGTTCTTC | CSVKGGSSYNEQFF
TRBD2 | . | TRBJ2-3 | TRBV9 | TGTGCCAGCAGCGTTCTTAGCGGGGGGGCCTTAGATACGCAGTATTTT | CASSVLSGGALDTQYF
. | few | TRBJ1-4 | TRBV12-3/TRBV12-4 | TGTGCCAGCAGTTTCTCAGGGGTTAGTGAAAAACTGTTTTTT | CASSFSGVSEKLFF
. | few | TRBJ2-7 | TRBV12-3/TRBV12-4 | TGTGCCAGCAGTCCCGGTTGGCGCTCCTACGAGCAGTACTTC | CASSPGWRSYEQYF
. | . | TRBJ1-2 | TRBV7-2 | TGTGCCAGCAGCTTAGCGTCAGTCGGAAACTATGGCTACACCTTC | CASSLASVGNYGYTF
. | . | TRBJ2-2 | TRBV7-2 | TGTGCCAGCAGCGTTAGTTCCGCCACCGGGGAGCTGTTTTTT | CASSVSSATGELFF
. | . | TRBJ2-1 | TRBV6-1 | TGTGCCAGCACGCCAAGCCAGGGAATCAATGAGCAGTTCTTC | CASTPSQGINEQFF
. | few | TRBJ1-1 | TRBV9 | TGTGCCAGCAGCGCAGGAAAGAACACTGAAGCTTTCTTT | CASSAGKNTEAFF
. | few | TRBJ2-7 | TRBV29-1 | TGCAGCGCCCCAGGTCACGAGCAGTACTTC | CSAPGHEQYF
. | few | TRBJ1-5 | TRBV29-1 | TGCAGCGTTGGGCAGGTTAATCAGCCCCAGCATTTT | CSVGQVNQPQHF
. | . | TRBJ1-2 | TRBV7-9 | TGTGCCAGCAGCCTAGGACAGTTTCGCTATGGCTACACCTTC | CASSLGQFRYGYTF
. | few | TRBJ2-2 | TRBV9 | TGTGCCAGCAGCGTAGGGGCTAGCCACACCGGGGAGCTGTTTTTT | CASSVGASHTGELFF
. | . | TRBJ1-2 | TRBV29-1 | TGCAGCGTTCCCGATTTTGGCTACACCTTC | CSVPDFGYTF
TRBD2 | . | TRBJ2-5 | TRBV4-1 | TGCGCCAGCAGCCAAGGGCGGGGGACCCAAGAGACCCAGTACTTC | CASSQGRGTQETQYF
. | few | TRBJ1-2 | TRBV20-1 | TGCAGTGCTAGAGGAGGGGATCTGAGCTACACCTTC | CSARGGDLSYTF
. | . | TRBJ1-1 | TRBV5-6 | TGTGCCAGCAGGATGACCGGAGGGAGGGACCCTGAAGCTTTCTTT | CASRMTGGRDPEAFF
TRBD1 | many | TRBJ1-5 | TRBV12-3/TRBV12-4 | TGTGCCAGCAGCCCGACAGGGGCCCGAGGCATCAATCAGCCCCAGCATTTT | CASSPTGARGINQPQHF
. | . | TRBJ1-6 | TRBV10-3 | TGTGCCGCTCGTTGGGACGGAAATTCACCCCTCCACTTT | CAARWDGNSPLHF
TRBD2 | many | TRBJ2-7 | TRBV12-3/TRBV12-4 | TGTGCCAGCAGTTTAGGGCTAGCGGGTTCCCACGAGCAGTACTTC | CASSLGLAGSHEQYF
TRBD1 | few | TRBJ2-7 | TRBV27 | TGTGCCAGCAGTTCCCGACAGGGGGACTCCTACGAGCAGTACTTC | CASSSRQGDSYEQYF
. | few | TRBJ2-1 | TRBV19 | TGTGCCAGTGGGACCGACCTCTCCTACAATGAGCAGTTCTTC | CASGTDLSYNEQFF
. | . | TRBJ2-5 | TRBV7-8 | TGTGCCAGCAGAACAGGGCGGCGGGAGACCCAGTACTTC | CASRTGRRETQYF
. | many | TRBJ2-3 | TRBV9 | TGTGCCAGCAGCACCCGAGGGGTCCCGCTTACAGATACGCAGTATTTT | CASSTRGVPLTDTQYF
TRBD2 | many | TRBJ2-3 | TRBV20-1 | TGCAGTGCTAGAGATGGGACTAAATCCACAGATACGCAGTATTTT | CSARDGTKSTDTQYF
. | few | TRBJ2-5 | TRBV9 | TGTGCCAGCAGCGTAACAGATCGGGAGACCCAGTACTTC | CASSVTDRETQYF
TRBD1 | . | TRBJ2-7 | TRBV6-5 | TGTGCCAGCACCACTCGAGGGGACAGGTCCTACGAGCAGTACTTC | CASTTRGDRSYEQYF
. | . | TRBJ2-3 | TRBV27 | TGTGCCAGCAGTTCAGGGGTCTCTAGCACAGATACGCAGTATTTT | CASSSGVSSTDTQYF
TRBD1 | . | TRBJ2-3 | TRBV20-1 | TGCAGTGCTAGAGACGCCGGGACAGGGTATACAGATACGCAGTATTTT | CSARDAGTGYTDTQYF
. | . | TRBJ2-4 | TRBV5-1 | TGCGCCCCCGGGGGACAGAGGGCCTTCCTAGCCAAAACCTTCCTAGCCAAAAACATTCAGTACTTC | CAPGGQRAFLAKTFLAKNIQYF
. | . | TRBJ2-7 | TRBV7-9 | TGTGCCAGCAGCTTCTCGCGCGGGATGAACGAGCAGTACTTC | CASSFSRGMNEQYF
. | few | TRBJ2-7 | TRBV7-9 | TGTGCCAGCAGCTTGGTACAGGGCCCACCCGCGTACGAGCAGTACTTC | CASSLVQGPPAYEQYF